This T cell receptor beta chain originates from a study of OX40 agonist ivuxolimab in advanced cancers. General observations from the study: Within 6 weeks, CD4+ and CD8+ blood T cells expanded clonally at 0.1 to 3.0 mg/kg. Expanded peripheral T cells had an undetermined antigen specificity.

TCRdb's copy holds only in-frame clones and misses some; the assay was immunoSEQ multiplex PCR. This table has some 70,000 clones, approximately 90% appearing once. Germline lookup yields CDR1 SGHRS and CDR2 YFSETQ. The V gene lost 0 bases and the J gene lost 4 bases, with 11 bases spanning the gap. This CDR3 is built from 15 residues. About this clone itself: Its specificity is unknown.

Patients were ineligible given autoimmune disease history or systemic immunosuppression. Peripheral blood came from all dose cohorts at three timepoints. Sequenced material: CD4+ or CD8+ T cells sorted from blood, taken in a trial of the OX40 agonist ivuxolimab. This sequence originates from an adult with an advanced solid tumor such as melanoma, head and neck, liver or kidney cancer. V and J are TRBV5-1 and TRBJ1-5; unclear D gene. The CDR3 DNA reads TGCGCCAGCAGCTTGGACCCTCTAGGTAATCAGCCCCAGCATTTT. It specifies CASSLDPLGNQPQHF.